These T cell receptor beta chains were read from a single sample in a study of control samples from healthy donors and cancer patients. The repertoire was sequenced with immunoSEQ multiplex PCR; TCRdb's copy has only in-frame clones and lacks some. The sample holds about 130,000 clones, approximately 92% seen once. Sequenced: blood. The source of these receptors is a man aged 40-49 years in good health. CDR3s include the opening cysteine and the closing phenylalanine or tryptophan. A D gene is named only where the DNA matches it firmly. The size of a clone is reported for some rows only, either as once, few or many, or as a class for expanded clones.

j_call: TRBJ1-1; d_call: TRBD1; v_call: TRBV7-3; cdr3_length: 13; clone_size: .; cdr3_aa: CASSPDDREVLFF; cdr3_nt: TGTGCCAGCAGCCCAGATGACAGGGAAGTTCTTTTCTTT
j_call: TRBJ1-1; d_call: .; v_call: TRBV3-1/TRBV3-2; cdr3_length: 13; clone_size: once; cdr3_aa: CASSLRTGGKAFF; cdr3_nt: TGTGCCAGCAGCCTCAGGACGGGAGGGAAAGCTTTCTTT
j_call: TRBJ2-7; d_call: .; v_call: TRBV9; cdr3_length: 14; clone_size: .; cdr3_aa: CASSVGQGNYEQYF; cdr3_nt: TGTGCCAGCAGCGTAGGGCAGGGGAATTACGAGCAGTACTTC
j_call: TRBJ1-6; d_call: .; v_call: TRBV10-3; cdr3_length: 13; clone_size: .; cdr3_aa: CAISEQPNSPLHF; cdr3_nt: TGTGCCATCAGTGAGCAGCCAAATTCACCCCTCCACTTT
j_call: TRBJ1-3; d_call: .; v_call: TRBV4-2; cdr3_length: 16; clone_size: few; cdr3_aa: CASSQEPHGSGNTIYF; cdr3_nt: TGTGCCAGCAGCCAAGAACCTCACGGGAGTGGAAACACCATATATTTT
j_call: TRBJ2-1; d_call: TRBD2; v_call: TRBV19; cdr3_length: 14; clone_size: .; cdr3_aa: CASSIWRGGDEQFF; cdr3_nt: TGTGCCAGTAGTATTTGGCGGGGGGGGGATGAGCAGTTCTTC
j_call: TRBJ1-6; d_call: .; v_call: TRBV18; cdr3_length: 14; clone_size: .; cdr3_aa: CASSPGTGASPLHF; cdr3_nt: TGTGCCAGCTCACCGGGGACGGGAGCTTCACCCCTCCACTTT
j_call: TRBJ2-1; d_call: TRBD2; v_call: TRBV11-3; cdr3_length: 17; clone_size: .; cdr3_aa: CASSSSLAGGSYNEQFF; cdr3_nt: TGTGCCAGCAGCTCGTCACTAGCGGGGGGGAGCTACAATGAGCAGTTCTTC
j_call: TRBJ1-2; d_call: .; v_call: TRBV7-3; cdr3_length: 18; clone_size: .; cdr3_aa: CASSLTSEGLLSLDGYTF; cdr3_nt: TGTGCCAGCAGCTTAACCTCGGAGGGACTCCTCTCCTTGGATGGCTACACCTTC
j_call: TRBJ2-5; d_call: .; v_call: TRBV7-2; cdr3_length: 14; clone_size: .; cdr3_aa: CASIRDHRGETQYF; cdr3_nt: TGTGCCAGCATCAGGGACCATAGGGGCGAGACCCAGTACTTC
j_call: TRBJ1-2; d_call: .; v_call: TRBV6-5; cdr3_length: 15; clone_size: .; cdr3_aa: CASSQTGTADYGYTF; cdr3_nt: TGTGCCAGCAGCCAAACCGGGACGGCTGATTATGGCTACACCTTC
j_call: TRBJ1-4; d_call: .; v_call: TRBV5-1; cdr3_length: 15; clone_size: .; cdr3_aa: CASSFVGGSDEKLFF; cdr3_nt: TGCGCCAGCAGCTTCGTCGGAGGTTCCGATGAAAAACTGTTTTTT
j_call: TRBJ1-2; d_call: TRBD1; v_call: TRBV6-1; cdr3_length: 13; clone_size: .; cdr3_aa: CASSETGGLGYTF; cdr3_nt: TGTGCCAGCAGTGAGACAGGGGGCTTAGGCTACACCTTC
j_call: TRBJ2-1; d_call: .; v_call: TRBV19; cdr3_length: 13; clone_size: .; cdr3_aa: CASSRLSYNEQFF; cdr3_nt: TGTGCCAGTAGCCGCCTCTCCTACAATGAGCAGTTCTTC
j_call: TRBJ1-4; d_call: .; v_call: TRBV9; cdr3_length: 17; clone_size: .; cdr3_aa: CASSPRGGGATNEKLFF; cdr3_nt: TGTGCCAGCAGCCCACGGGGGGGCGGGGCAACTAATGAAAAACTGTTTTTT
j_call: TRBJ2-1; d_call: .; v_call: TRBV29-1; cdr3_length: 14; clone_size: .; cdr3_aa: CSSTLGDSYNEQFF; cdr3_nt: TGCAGCTCCACCCTCGGGGACTCCTACAATGAGCAGTTCTTC
j_call: TRBJ2-7; d_call: TRBD1; v_call: TRBV5-1; cdr3_length: 15; clone_size: .; cdr3_aa: CASSSGQIETYEQYF; cdr3_nt: TGCGCCAGCAGCTCGGGACAGATAGAGACCTACGAGCAGTACTTC
j_call: TRBJ2-7; d_call: TRBD1; v_call: TRBV5-1; cdr3_length: 12; clone_size: .; cdr3_aa: CASSRSTGGQYF; cdr3_nt: TGCGCCAGCAGCCGGTCAACAGGGGGACAGTACTTC
j_call: TRBJ2-4; d_call: TRBD1; v_call: TRBV28; cdr3_length: 17; clone_size: .; cdr3_aa: CASSSPGQGLAKNIQYF; cdr3_nt: TGTGCCAGCAGTTCCCCGGGACAGGGGCTAGCCAAAAACATTCAGTACTTC
j_call: TRBJ1-2; d_call: .; v_call: TRBV5-1; cdr3_length: 13; clone_size: .; cdr3_aa: CASSLGSGYGYTF; cdr3_nt: TGCGCCAGCAGCTTAGGCAGCGGCTATGGCTACACCTTC
j_call: TRBJ2-3; d_call: TRBD1; v_call: TRBV19; cdr3_length: 15; clone_size: .; cdr3_aa: CASSITAGQGNTQYF; cdr3_nt: TGTGCCAGTAGTATTACGGCGGGACAGGGTAATACGCAGTATTTT
j_call: TRBJ2-6; d_call: .; v_call: TRBV5-4; cdr3_length: 17; clone_size: .; cdr3_aa: CASSLWGGLSGANVLTF; cdr3_nt: TGTGCCAGCAGCTTGTGGGGGGGCCTCTCTGGGGCCAACGTCCTGACTTTC
j_call: TRBJ2-3; d_call: .; v_call: TRBV24-1; cdr3_length: 14; clone_size: .; cdr3_aa: CATSIRGPQGTQYF; cdr3_nt: TGTGCCACCAGTATTCGGGGACCCCAAGGTACGCAGTATTTT
j_call: TRBJ2-5; d_call: .; v_call: TRBV5-3; cdr3_length: 15; clone_size: .; cdr3_aa: CARSLAWGSQETQYF; cdr3_nt: TGTGCCAGAAGCTTGGCGTGGGGCAGCCAAGAGACCCAGTACTTC
j_call: TRBJ1-3; d_call: .; v_call: TRBV5-5; cdr3_length: 15; clone_size: .; cdr3_aa: CASSQAVFSGNTIYF; cdr3_nt: TGTGCCAGCAGCCAGGCAGTTTTCTCTGGAAACACCATATATTTT
j_call: TRBJ1-6; d_call: .; v_call: TRBV2; cdr3_length: 14; clone_size: .; cdr3_aa: CASSEVRGRSPLHF; cdr3_nt: TGTGCCAGCAGTGAAGTCCGCGGGCGTTCACCCCTCCACTTT
j_call: TRBJ1-1; d_call: .; v_call: TRBV30; cdr3_length: 13; clone_size: .; cdr3_aa: CAWSREVNTEAFF; cdr3_nt: TGTGCCTGGAGCAGGGAGGTGAACACTGAAGCTTTCTTT
j_call: TRBJ1-5; d_call: .; v_call: TRBV24-1; cdr3_length: 14; clone_size: once; cdr3_aa: CATSDSADNQPQHF; cdr3_nt: TGTGCCACCAGTGATTCCGCAGACAATCAGCCCCAGCATTTT
j_call: TRBJ1-1; d_call: .; v_call: TRBV19; cdr3_length: 12; clone_size: .; cdr3_aa: CASSASYTEAFF; cdr3_nt: TGTGCCAGTAGCGCGTCCTACACTGAAGCTTTCTTT
j_call: TRBJ2-5; d_call: TRBD1; v_call: TRBV7-8; cdr3_length: 14; clone_size: .; cdr3_aa: CASSWIGGVETQYF; cdr3_nt: TGTGCCAGCAGCTGGATAGGGGGCGTCGAGACCCAGTACTTC
j_call: TRBJ2-3; d_call: .; v_call: TRBV9; cdr3_length: 15; clone_size: once; cdr3_aa: CASRRDPLGTDTQYF; cdr3_nt: TGTGCCAGCAGAAGAGATCCTCTCGGTACAGATACGCAGTATTTT
j_call: TRBJ2-3; d_call: .; v_call: TRBV5-1; cdr3_length: 15; clone_size: .; cdr3_aa: CASSGGQSSTDTQYF; cdr3_nt: TGCGCCAGCAGCGGTGGACAGTCTAGCACAGATACGCAGTATTTT
j_call: TRBJ2-7; d_call: .; v_call: TRBV3-1/TRBV3-2; cdr3_length: 15; clone_size: .; cdr3_aa: CASSHFGGGAYEQYF; cdr3_nt: TGTGCCAGCAGCCATTTCGGGGGCGGGGCCTACGAGCAGTACTTC
j_call: TRBJ1-5; d_call: .; v_call: TRBV19; cdr3_length: 13; clone_size: .; cdr3_aa: CASSITPNQPQHF; cdr3_nt: TGTGCCAGTAGTATCACACCGAATCAGCCCCAGCATTTT
j_call: TRBJ2-1; d_call: TRBD1; v_call: TRBV12-3/TRBV12-4; cdr3_length: 12; clone_size: .; cdr3_aa: CASSRQGNEQFF; cdr3_nt: TGTGCCAGCAGTCGACAGGGCAATGAGCAGTTCTTC
j_call: TRBJ2-7; d_call: .; v_call: TRBV6-5; cdr3_length: 13; clone_size: .; cdr3_aa: CASTQGPTYEQYF; cdr3_nt: TGTGCCAGCACCCAGGGCCCGACCTACGAGCAGTACTTC
j_call: TRBJ2-1; d_call: .; v_call: TRBV28; cdr3_length: 15; clone_size: .; cdr3_aa: CASSEGPLSYNEQFF; cdr3_nt: TGTGCCAGCAGTGAAGGACCGTTATCCTACAATGAGCAGTTCTTC
j_call: TRBJ1-5; d_call: .; v_call: TRBV5-1; cdr3_length: 14; clone_size: .; cdr3_aa: CASSLVGINQPQHF; cdr3_nt: TGCGCCAGCAGCTTGGTGGGCATCAATCAGCCCCAGCATTTT
j_call: TRBJ2-5; d_call: .; v_call: TRBV7-9; cdr3_length: 13; clone_size: .; cdr3_aa: CASSLWQEETQYF; cdr3_nt: TGTGCCAGCAGCTTATGGCAGGAAGAGACCCAGTACTTC
j_call: TRBJ2-3; d_call: TRBD2; v_call: TRBV27; cdr3_length: 15; clone_size: .; cdr3_aa: CASSWGGGATDTQYF; cdr3_nt: TGTGCCAGCAGCTGGGGCGGGGGAGCCACAGATACGCAGTATTTT
j_call: TRBJ1-1; d_call: .; v_call: TRBV12-3/TRBV12-4; cdr3_length: 13; clone_size: .; cdr3_aa: CASTLGGATEAFF; cdr3_nt: TGTGCCAGCACCCTAGGGGGGGCCACTGAAGCTTTCTTT
j_call: TRBJ2-1; d_call: TRBD2; v_call: TRBV2; cdr3_length: 14; clone_size: .; cdr3_aa: CASSRGLAANEQFF; cdr3_nt: TGTGCCAGCAGTCGGGGACTAGCGGCCAATGAGCAGTTCTTC
j_call: TRBJ2-5; d_call: .; v_call: TRBV6-5; cdr3_length: 14; clone_size: .; cdr3_aa: CASGYSTVGETQYF; cdr3_nt: TGTGCCAGCGGCTATTCGACAGTTGGGGAGACCCAGTACTTC
j_call: TRBJ1-1; d_call: .; v_call: TRBV7-8; cdr3_length: 13; clone_size: .; cdr3_aa: CASSLAGTREAFF; cdr3_nt: TGTGCCAGCAGCTTAGCGGGGACGAGGGAAGCTTTCTTT
j_call: TRBJ1-5; d_call: TRBD1; v_call: TRBV2; cdr3_length: 15; clone_size: .; cdr3_aa: CASTERTGKNQPQHF; cdr3_nt: TGTGCCAGCACCGAACGGACAGGGAAGAATCAGCCCCAGCATTTT
j_call: TRBJ1-5; d_call: .; v_call: TRBV15; cdr3_length: 19; clone_size: .; cdr3_aa: CATSNEAKTRVSRDQPQHF; cdr3_nt: TGTGCCACCAGTAATGAGGCTAAGACGAGAGTGTCTAGGGATCAGCCCCAGCATTTT
j_call: TRBJ2-5; d_call: .; v_call: TRBV27; cdr3_length: 11; clone_size: .; cdr3_aa: CASSSQETQYF; cdr3_nt: TGTGCCAGCAGTTCCCAAGAGACCCAGTACTTC
j_call: TRBJ2-6; d_call: .; v_call: TRBV19; cdr3_length: 18; clone_size: .; cdr3_aa: CASSNSASVGSGANVLTF; cdr3_nt: TGTGCCAGTAGTAATTCGGCCAGCGTCGGGTCTGGGGCCAACGTCCTGACTTTC
j_call: TRBJ1-1; d_call: .; v_call: TRBV18; cdr3_length: 13; clone_size: .; cdr3_aa: CASSPMWGAEAFF; cdr3_nt: TGTGCCAGCTCACCCATGTGGGGGGCTGAAGCTTTCTTT
j_call: TRBJ2-7; d_call: TRBD2; v_call: TRBV30; cdr3_length: 13; clone_size: .; cdr3_aa: CAWSVHGGGEQYF; cdr3_nt: TGTGCCTGGAGTGTACATGGCGGGGGGGAGCAGTACTTC
j_call: TRBJ2-1; d_call: .; v_call: TRBV12-5; cdr3_length: 13; clone_size: .; cdr3_aa: CASSGGRIHEQFF; cdr3_nt: TGTGCTAGTTCTGGGGGGCGGATCCATGAGCAGTTCTTC
j_call: TRBJ1-2; d_call: .; v_call: TRBV4-1; cdr3_length: 13; clone_size: once; cdr3_aa: CASSQGSPIGYTF; cdr3_nt: TGCGCCAGCAGCCAAGGGTCCCCTATTGGCTACACCTTC